This TCR beta chain was profiled in a study of T-cell memory formation after mild COVID-19. General study findings and limits: Clones which contracted sat mainly in CM and EM if CD4+, and in EMRA if CD8+.

TCRdb redid the calling of the 5' RACE reads with MiXCR, one entry per CDR3 protein. The table records some 49,000 distinct CDR3 sequences, roughly 27% of them present only once. Notes on this clonotype: Its cognate antigen is unknown.

The sequence was collected from a man in his late teens or twenties who had mild COVID-19 (a few samples of this study predate the infection). Cell type and time point are not known. The material sequenced was PBMCs or a T cell subset sorted from them (not recorded which).

CDR3 protein: CASSQVASGGTYEQYF. CDR3 DNA: TGTGCCAGCAGCCAAGTAGCCAGCGGGGGTACCTACGAGCAGTACTTC. This chain links TRBV4-2 with TRBJ2-7; 8 nucleotides line up with TRBD2. This CDR3 spans 16 amino acids. From germline, CDR1 is LGHNA and CDR2 YNFKEQ. Trimming cost V 1 base and J 2 bases; bases outside gene matches: 7.